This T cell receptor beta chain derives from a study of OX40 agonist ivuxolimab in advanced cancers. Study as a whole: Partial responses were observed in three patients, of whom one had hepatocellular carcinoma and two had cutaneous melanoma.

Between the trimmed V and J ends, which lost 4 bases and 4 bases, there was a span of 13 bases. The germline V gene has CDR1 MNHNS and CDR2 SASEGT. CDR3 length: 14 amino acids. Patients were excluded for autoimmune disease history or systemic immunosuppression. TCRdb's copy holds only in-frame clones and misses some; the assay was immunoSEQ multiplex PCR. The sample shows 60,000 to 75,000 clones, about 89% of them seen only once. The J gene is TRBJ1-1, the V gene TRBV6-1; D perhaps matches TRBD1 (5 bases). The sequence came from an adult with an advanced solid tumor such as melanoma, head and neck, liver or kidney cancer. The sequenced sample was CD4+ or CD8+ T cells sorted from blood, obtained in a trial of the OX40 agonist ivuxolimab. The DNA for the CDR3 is TGTGCCAGCAGTGCCTTACCAGGGCCCACTGAAGCTTTCTTT. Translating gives CASSALPGPTEAFF.